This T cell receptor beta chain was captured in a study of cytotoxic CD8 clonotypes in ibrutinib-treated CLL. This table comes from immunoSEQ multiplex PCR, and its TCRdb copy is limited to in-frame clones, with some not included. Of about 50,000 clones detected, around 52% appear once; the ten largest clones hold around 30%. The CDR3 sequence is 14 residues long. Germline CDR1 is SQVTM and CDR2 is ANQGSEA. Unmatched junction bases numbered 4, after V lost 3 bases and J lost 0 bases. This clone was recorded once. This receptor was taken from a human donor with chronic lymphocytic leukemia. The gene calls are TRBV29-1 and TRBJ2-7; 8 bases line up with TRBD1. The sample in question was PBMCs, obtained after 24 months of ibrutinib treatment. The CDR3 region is CSVERTGSSYEQYF. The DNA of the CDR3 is TGCAGCGTTGAGCGGACAGGGAGCTCCTACGAGCAGTACTTC.